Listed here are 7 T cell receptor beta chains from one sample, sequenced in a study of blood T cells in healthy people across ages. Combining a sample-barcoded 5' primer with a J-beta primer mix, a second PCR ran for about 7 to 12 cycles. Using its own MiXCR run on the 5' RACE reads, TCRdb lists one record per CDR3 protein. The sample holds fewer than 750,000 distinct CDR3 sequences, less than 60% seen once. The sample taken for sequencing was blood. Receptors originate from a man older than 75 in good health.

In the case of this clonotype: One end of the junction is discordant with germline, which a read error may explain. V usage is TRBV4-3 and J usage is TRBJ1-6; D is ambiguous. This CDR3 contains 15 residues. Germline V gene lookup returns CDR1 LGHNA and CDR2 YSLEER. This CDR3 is CASSQENLENSRLHF. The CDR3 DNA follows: TGCGCCAGCAGCCAAGAAAATCTGGAGAATTCACGCCTCCACTTT.

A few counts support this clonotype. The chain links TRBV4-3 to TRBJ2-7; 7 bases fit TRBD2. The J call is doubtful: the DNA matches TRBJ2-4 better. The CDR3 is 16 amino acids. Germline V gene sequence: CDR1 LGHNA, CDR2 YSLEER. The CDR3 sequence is CASSQEWAASGNIQYF. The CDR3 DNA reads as TGCGCCAGCAGCCAAGAATGGGCGGCTAGCGGAAACATTCAGTACTTC.

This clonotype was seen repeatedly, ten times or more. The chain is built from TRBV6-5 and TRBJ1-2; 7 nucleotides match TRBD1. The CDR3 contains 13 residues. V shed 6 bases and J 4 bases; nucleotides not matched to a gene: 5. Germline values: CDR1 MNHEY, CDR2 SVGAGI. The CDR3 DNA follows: TGTGCCAGCAGACAGACAGGGAGCTATGGCTACACCTTC. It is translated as CASRQTGSYGYTF.

CDR3 in amino acids: CASSLRSGGPDNEQFF. CDR3 nucleotide sequence: TGCGCCAGCAGCTTGCGTAGCGGGGGTCCGGACAATGAGCAGTTCTTC. The chain couples TRBV5-1 to TRBJ2-1, with 9 positions matching TRBD2. This CDR3 has 16 residues. The V gene end was trimmed by 1 base and the J gene end by 5 bases; junction bases not matched to a gene: 7. The germline V gene has CDR1 SGHRS and CDR2 YFSETQ.

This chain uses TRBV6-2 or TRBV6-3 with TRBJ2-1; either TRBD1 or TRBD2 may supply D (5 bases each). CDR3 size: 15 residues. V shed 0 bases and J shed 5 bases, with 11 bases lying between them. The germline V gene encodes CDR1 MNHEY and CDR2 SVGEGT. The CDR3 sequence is CASSYSRQTNNEQFF. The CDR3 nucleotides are TGTGCCAGCAGTTACTCTCGACAGACTAACAATGAGCAGTTCTTC.

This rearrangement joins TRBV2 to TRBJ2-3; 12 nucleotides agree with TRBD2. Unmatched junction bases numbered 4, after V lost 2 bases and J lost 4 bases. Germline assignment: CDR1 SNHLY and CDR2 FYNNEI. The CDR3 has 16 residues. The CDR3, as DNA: TGTGCCAGCAGTGAATCGACTAGCGGGGGCGCAGATACGCAGTATTTT. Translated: CASSESTSGGADTQYF.

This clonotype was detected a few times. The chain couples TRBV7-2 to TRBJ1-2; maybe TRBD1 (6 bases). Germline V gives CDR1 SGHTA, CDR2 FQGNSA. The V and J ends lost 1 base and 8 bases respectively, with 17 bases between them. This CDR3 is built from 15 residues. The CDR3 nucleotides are TGTGCCAGCAGCTTAGAACTGGTGGGCGGGGGCGGCTACACCTTC. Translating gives CASSLELVGGGGYTF.